This T cell receptor (beta chain) was observed in a study of T cell responses to AZD1222 COVID-19 vaccine. Sequenced by immunoSEQ multiplex PCR; TCRdb stores in-frame clones only, minus some. The sample contains about 200,000 clones, about 94% of which appear only once. The trim removed 3 bases at V and 3 bases at J, leaving 8 bases unmatched. There are 15 residues in the CDR3. The V gene's germline CDR1 is KGHSH and CDR2 LQKENI. The sequencing used peripheral blood, collected 28 days after the second AZD1222 dose. The chain combines TRBV18 with TRBJ2-7; TRBD1 matches 7 bases. This sequence originates from an adult who received the AZD1222 COVID-19 vaccine. The CDR3 nucleotides read TGTGCCAGCTCACCCGGCCGGGACAGACTCTACGAGCAGTACTTC. Its protein product is CASSPGRDRLYEQYF. The full variable domain, with the rest looked up from reference TRBV18 and TRBJ2-7, is NAGVMQNPRHLVRRRGQEARLRCSPMKGHSHVYWYRQLPEEGLKFMVYLQKENIIDESGMPKERFSAEFPKEGPSILRIQQVVRGDSAAYFCASSPGRDRLYEQYFGPGTRLTVT.